One sample yielded the 9 T cell receptor beta chains listed below, sequenced in a study of vaccination and CD4 T cells after COVID-19. Treatment noted: approximately nine-day PBMC culture with coronavirus spike peptide pools or control peptides (ViraFEST assay). Cultured CD4+ T cell DNA underwent sequencing with the Oncomine TCR Beta short-read assay. TCRdb reprocessed the PCR reads with MiXCR, giving one entry per CDR3 protein. The data show some 16,000 distinct CDR3 sequences, with 45% to 55% seen just once and roughly 9% held by the top ten. No antigen has been assigned to these receptors. Sample: CD4+ T cells from blood, cultured in vitro. The source of these receptors is a human donor who had recovered from COVID-19.

The chain carries TRBV7-9 and TRBJ2-5; 7 nucleotides agree with TRBD1. The germline V gene encodes CDR1 SEHNR and CDR2 FQNEAQ (reference sequence). The CDR3 runs to 16 residues. The V gene end was trimmed by 5 bases and the J gene end by 2 bases; junction bases not matched to a gene: 11. The DNA of the CDR3 is TGTGCCAGCAGCCCGACAGGGTCGAAAGAGCAAGAGACCCAGTACTTC. Protein product: CASSPTGSKEQETQYF. Supplemented by reference TRBV7-9 and TRBJ2-5, the full variable domain reads DTGVSQNPRHKITKRGQNVTFRCDPISEHNRLYWYRQTLGQGPEFLTYFQNEAQLEKSRLLSDRFSAERPKGSFSTLEIQRTEQGDSAMYLCASSPTGSKEQETQYFGPGTRLLVL.

The chain is built from TRBV20-1 and TRBJ2-1; 7 bases line up with TRBD1. V dropped 4 bases and J dropped 9; count of bases not matched to a gene: 6. Germline lookup yields CDR1 DFQATT and CDR2 SNEGSKA (reference sequence). The CDR3 loop spans 12 amino acids. The CDR3, as DNA: TGCAGTGCTACCCGTAACAGGGGTGAGCAGTTCTTC. It specifies CSATRNRGEQFF.

This clonotype turned up a few times. The chain uses TRBV12-3 or TRBV12-4 and TRBJ1-2, with 7 bases that match TRBD1. There are 14 residues in the CDR3. V shed 6 bases, J shed 4 bases, and the junction held 8 bases outside the gene matches. The chain's CDR3 is CASSAADRVYGYTF. CDR3 sequence (DNA): TGTGCCAGCAGCGCCGCCGACAGGGTCTATGGCTACACCTTC.

There are a few counts of this clonotype. The genes are TRBV27 and TRBJ2-4; weak D call: TRBD1 (6 bases). V dropped 4 bases and J dropped 0 bases, with 13 bases sitting between them. This CDR3 region has 16 residues. Germline lookup yields CDR1 MNHEY and CDR2 SMNVEV (reference sequence). CDR3 loop: CASSSGTTIAKNIQYF. CDR3 nucleotides: TGTGCCAGCAGTTCCGGGACAACTATAGCCAAAAACATTCAGTACTTC.

This chain links TRBV11-2 with TRBJ1-2; no clear D. The CDR3 contains 15 residues. Per the germline V gene, CDR1 is SGHAT and CDR2 is FQNNGV. With 1 base removed from V and 4 bases from J, the gap between germline ends came to 13 bases. In nucleotides, the CDR3 is TGTGCCAGCAGCTTAGGCCAGAGACCTACCTATGGCTACACCTTC. Its translation: CASSLGQRPTYGYTF.

The chain employs TRBV7-2 and TRBJ1-2, with TRBD1 matching over 7 bases. The CDR3 covers 15 residues. Germline V gene data show CDR1 as SGHTA and CDR2 as FQGNSA. J was trimmed by 5 bases and V by 5 bases; bases with no gene match: 11. Here the CDR3 DNA reads TGTGCCAGCAGCGCTACGACAGGGTTTGGATATGGCTACACCTTC. Encoded protein: CASSATTGFGYGYTF. Together with reference TRBV7-2 and TRBJ1-2, the CDR3 gives the full variable domain: GAGVSQSPSNKVTEKGKDVELRCDPISGHTALYWYRQSLGQGLEFLIYFQGNSAPDKSGLPSDRFSAERTGGSVSTLTIQRTQQEDSAVYLCASSATTGFGYGYTFGSGTRLTVV.

The chain recombines TRBV19 with TRBJ2-2; D is unresolved. Germline values: CDR1 LNHDA, CDR2 SQIVND (reference sequence). This CDR3 has 14 amino acids. Trimming shortened V by 1 base and J by 7 bases, and 10 bases separated the two germline ends. DNA of the CDR3: TGTGCCAGTAGTATAGTCGGTGGGGTCGGGGAGCTGTTTTTT. It yields the protein CASSIVGGVGELFF.

Concerning this clonotype: A junction boundary mismatches the germline segment, possibly from a read error. The chain uses TRBV5-4 and TRBJ1-1; 8 bases are shared with TRBD1. The CDR3 has 15 residues. The germline V gene encodes CDR1 SGHNT and CDR2 YYREEE (reference sequence). The CDR3 DNA is TGTGTCAGCAGCATCGGACAGGGATTGAGCACTGAAGCTTTCTTT. Protein product: CVSSIGQGLSTEAFF. Based on the CDR3 plus reference TRBV5-4 and TRBJ1-1, the full variable domain is ETGVTQSPTHLIKTRGQQVTLRCSSQSGHNTVSWYQQALGQGPQFIFQYYREEENGRGNFPPRFSGLQFPNYSSELNVNALELDDSALYLCVSSIGQGLSTEAFFGQGTRLTVV.

The chain couples TRBV28 to TRBJ2-2; 14 positions agree with TRBD2. CDR1 MDHEN and CDR2 SYDVKM come from the germline V gene. The CDR3 extends over 18 amino acids. J was trimmed by 4 bases and V by 6 bases; bases with no gene match: 10. The CDR3 sequence is CASRKPGLAGAGTGELFF. The CDR3 region has the DNA TGTGCCAGCAGGAAGCCGGGACTAGCGGGAGCGGGCACCGGGGAGCTGTTTTTT.